The clone carrying this T cell receptor beta chain appeared many times. Its antigen is still unknown. Time point specified: persistent/refractory GD, antithyroid drugs over 5 years with positive TRAb. PBMC-extracted RNA yielded the TCR library. The data are from a study of regulatory T cells in long-lasting Graves disease. Study findings and constraints: Newly diagnosed Graves' patients had higher TCR diversity than persistent ones. Persistent disease samples used TRBV28, TRBJ1-2 and TRBJ2-5 preferentially.

Construction of the TCR beta libraries employed iRepertoire HTBI primers in conjunction with Arm-PCR of CDR3 regions. In the original processing: Sample data revealed under 75 TRBV and under 15 TRBJ segments. Each CDR3 protein gets one entry after TCRdb re-called the multiplex PCR reads with MiXCR. TCRdb's processing, not the authors' own work, is the source of the V and J calls. The repertoire holds about 420,000 distinct CDR3 sequences, roughly a quarter seen once, with roughly 30% in the top ten. V lost 7 bases, J lost 4 bases, and 2 bases stayed unmatched. There are 12 residues in the CDR3. The receptor was derived from a female donor with Graves disease. The V call is TRBV12-3 or TRBV12-4, the J call TRBJ1-2, with TRBD1 matching over 8 bases. The sequencing here drew on peripheral blood mononuclear cells (PBMCs), taken when the disease was refractory, from a patient treated with antithyroid drugs. The CDR3 reads CASTQGAYGYTF. The CDR3 DNA sequence: TGTGCCAGCACCCAGGGGGCCTATGGCTACACCTTC.